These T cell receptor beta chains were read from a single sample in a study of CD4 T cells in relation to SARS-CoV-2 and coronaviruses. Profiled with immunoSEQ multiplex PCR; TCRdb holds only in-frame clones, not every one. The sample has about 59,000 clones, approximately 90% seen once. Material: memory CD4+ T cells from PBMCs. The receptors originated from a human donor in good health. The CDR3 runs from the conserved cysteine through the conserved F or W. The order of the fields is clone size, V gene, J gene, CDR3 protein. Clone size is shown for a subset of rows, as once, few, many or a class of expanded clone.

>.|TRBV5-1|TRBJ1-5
CASSLEGRTGNQPQHF
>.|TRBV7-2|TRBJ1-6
CASSFGQGFGSPLHF
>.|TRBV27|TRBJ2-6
CASSSASGANVLTF
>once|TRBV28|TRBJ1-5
CASSSGGWGNQPQHF
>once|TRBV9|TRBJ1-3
CASSVAQGLAGNTIYF
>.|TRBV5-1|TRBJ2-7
CAPQRDYEQYF
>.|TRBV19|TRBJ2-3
CASSIRLGREGRLEVPDTQYF
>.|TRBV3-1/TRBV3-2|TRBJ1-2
CASSQVGVLAYGYTF
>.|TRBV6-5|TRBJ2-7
CASRDSAYEQYF
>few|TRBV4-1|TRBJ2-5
CASSQGTRNKQETQYF
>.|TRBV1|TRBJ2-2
CTNKKDSSPKYTGELFF
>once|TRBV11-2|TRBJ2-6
CASSARVGFSGANVLTF
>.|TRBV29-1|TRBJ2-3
CSAGGADTQYF
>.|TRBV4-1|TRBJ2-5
CASSLGMVQETQYF
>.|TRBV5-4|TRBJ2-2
CASTPDPNAGELFF
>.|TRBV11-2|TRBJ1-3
CASSPQSSGNTIYF
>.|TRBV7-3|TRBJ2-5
CASSDSGGGGGGQTQYF
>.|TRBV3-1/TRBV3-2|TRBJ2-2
CASSQLRGQNTGELFF
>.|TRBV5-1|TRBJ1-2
CASHDGYYGYTF
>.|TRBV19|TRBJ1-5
CASKGGGRSRNQPQHF
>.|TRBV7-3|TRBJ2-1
CASSPRGTTSYNEQFF
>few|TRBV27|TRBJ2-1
CASSLGASGRVNEQFF
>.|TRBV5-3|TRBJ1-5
CARSSRDRDLNQPQHF
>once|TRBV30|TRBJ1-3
CASTRGPGNTIYF
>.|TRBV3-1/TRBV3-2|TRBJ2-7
CASSQLAGQGALEQYF
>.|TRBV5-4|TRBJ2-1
CASSSQPDSYNEQFF
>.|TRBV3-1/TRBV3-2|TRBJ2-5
CASSQELGDTMQETQYF
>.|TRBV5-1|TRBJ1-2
CASSQGQGVYGYTF
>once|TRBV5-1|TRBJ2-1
CASSLTPGGRLINEQFF
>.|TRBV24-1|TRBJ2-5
CATSDPGTSETQYF
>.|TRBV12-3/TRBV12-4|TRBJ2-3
CASSLVDTQYF
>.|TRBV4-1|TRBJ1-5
CASSQTDRGNQPQHF